These T cell receptor beta chains were read from a single sample in a study of regulatory T cells in long-lasting Graves disease. MiXCR, run by TCRdb on the multiplex PCR reads, gives a single entry per CDR3 protein. Of 680,000 or so distinct CDR3 sequences detected, about 16% appear once; the ten largest clones hold 15% to 20%. The same data also contributed to another study, on T cells in Graves' hyperthyroidism and ophthalmopathy.

This material consisted of peripheral blood mononuclear cells (PBMCs), taken at new diagnosis, from a patient treated with antithyroid drugs. The receptors shown here come from a woman aged 30 to 39 with Graves disease. Both conserved end residues are trimmed from each CDR3. The order of the fields is J gene, V gene, CDR3 protein.

TRBJ2-7	TRBV3-1	ASSQGGLPSYEQY
TRBJ1-4	TRBV29-1	SVRQGREKLF
TRBJ1-5	TRBV27	ASRTRQGNQPQH
TRBJ2-7	TRBV20-1	SAAGSSYEQY
TRBJ2-7	TRBV6-2/TRBV6-3	ASSYPTSGGRHEQY
TRBJ2-5	TRBV6-2/TRBV6-3	ASSPVGRGETQY
TRBJ2-1	TRBV3-1	ASSPRTTEQF
TRBJ2-3	TRBV7-2	ASSFSGGYSTDTQY
TRBJ2-1	TRBV10-3	AIRAIYNEQF
TRBJ2-5	TRBV6-2/TRBV6-3	ASSYRFAGTGTQY
TRBJ1-3	TRBV3-1	ASSRRTEGNTIY
TRBJ2-2	TRBV6-2/TRBV6-3	ASKVAGDLANTGELF
TRBJ1-2	TRBV4-1	ASSQERGARANYGYT
TRBJ2-1	TRBV6-2/TRBV6-3	ASTWESYNEQF
TRBJ2-1	TRBV3-1	ASSPGTGRYEQF
TRBJ1-1	TRBV5-1	ASRGGNTEAF